The present T cell receptor (beta chain) was sequenced within a study of cytomegalovirus exposure and HLA in healthy donors (dated by TCRdb to between 2016 and 2019). With respect to the entire study: The 500 to 800 repertoires of the first cohort and the 120 validation repertoires were produced on the same platform, according to a later analysis. The study aimed to test whether cataloging public T cell receptors could reveal signatures of past pathogen exposure. Besides the first cohort of 550 to 750 subjects, a separate validation cohort made up of 120 different subjects was used. To predict cytomegalovirus infection status, the study brought together high-throughput TCR immunosequencing, statistical association of individual TCRs with disease status, and machine learning.

The full study reports these points: The study listed 150 to 200 TCR beta chains as associated with cytomegalovirus. The authors suggested that the approach could potentially be generalized to other disease states and immunological phenotypes. Subsequent analysis determined that TCRs grouped into clusters in the first cohort also showed a tendency toward co-occurrence across the approximately 120 validation repertoires, and 85% to 95% of cluster scores exceeded 0. In vitro tests confirmed that a few of the cytomegalovirus-associated TCR beta chains recognize cytomegalovirus antigens. Most TCR sequences were seen in very few donors, while some public TCRs were found in many individuals. A later analysis lacked HLA typing for the validation cohort, so it scored co-occurrence in that cohort across all 110 or so repertoires. Cytomegalovirus status was reported to be diagnosed by the classifier with high specificity and sensitivity in both the original and validation cohorts.

Donors formed part of the validation cohort, which comprised over a hundred subjects and was distinct from the first cohort of 550 to 850 subjects. CDR1 and CDR2 are read off the germline V gene as SGHVS and FQNEAQ. Including cysteine and phenylalanine, the CDR3 has 16 amino acids. Of the read, only the CDR3 DNA is kept; its 48 bases are in frame from base 1. For this chain, trimming is 4 bases at the V end and 2 bases at the J end, and the number of junction bases without a gene match is 5. The library was generated by the immunoSEQ multiplex PCR assay. The paper's data handling went like this. A statistical classification framework was developed to diagnose cytomegalovirus status using the catalog of TCR beta chain sequences. Drawn from immuneACCESS, this table holds only the in-frame rearrangements with V and J called that TCRdb kept. Clones are partly lost; checked studies trace under half to an unresolved V gene and leave the rest unexplained. V, J and clone size are taken as reported in that table, and D and trimming were inferred from the DNA itself. This sample is represented by approximately 130,000 clones; roughly 89% of them were singletons. Under 2% of the sample is in the top ten clones.

A note on this clone: Its antigen has not been determined. It has no much larger one-base neighbor in the sample; base qualities were not kept.

Rearrangement joined TRBV7-8 to TRBJ2-6; TRBD1 matches 7 bases in the middle. The TCR sequence derives from a woman aged 18-30 years in good health and CMV-seronegative. Sequenced material: PBMCs. The nucleotide sequence is given as TGTGCCAGCAGCTCGAAGCAGGGGGCTGGGGCCAACGTCCTGACTTTC. Its translation reads: CASSSKQGAGANVLTF.